These T cell receptor beta chains were read from a single sample in a study of cytomegalovirus exposure and HLA in healthy donors. Method: immunoSEQ multiplex PCR; TCRdb's copy keeps in-frame clones and lacks some. The sample spans around 140,000 clones; the ten largest clones claim about 0.96%. Sequencing was carried out using PBMCs. These receptors were collected from a male donor in good health and CMV-seronegative. The CDR3 runs from the conserved cysteine through the conserved F or W. The D gene is left open where the match is weak.

CASSFMSEAFF TGTGCCAGCAGCTTTATGTCTGAAGCTTTCTTT TRBV7-2 - TRBJ1-1
CAISSGGDTQYF TGTGCCATCAGCTCCGGGGGAGATACGCAGTATTTT TRBV10-3 - TRBJ2-3
CASSLQGPGETQYF TGTGCCAGCAGTCTACAGGGGCCGGGAGAGACCCAGTACTTC TRBV11-3 TRBD1 TRBJ2-5
CASSFSRSNQPQHF TGTGCCAGCAGCTTTTCTAGGAGCAATCAGCCCCAGCATTTT TRBV7-2 - TRBJ1-5
CSGRGINEQYF TGCAGCGGCAGGGGGATCAACGAGCAGTACTTC TRBV20-1 TRBD1 TRBJ2-7
CASSVPTSGRTDTQYF TGTGCCAGCAGCGTACCGACTAGCGGCCGCACAGATACGCAGTATTTT TRBV7-9 TRBD2 TRBJ2-3
CASSTGGTGANEKLFF TGTGCCAGCAGCACTGGGGGGACAGGAGCTAATGAAAAACTGTTTTTT TRBV5-5 TRBD1 TRBJ1-4
CASSQDLASGGRYNEQFF TGCGCCAGCAGCCAAGATTTGGCTAGCGGGGGGAGGTACAATGAGCAGTTCTTC TRBV4-3 TRBD2 TRBJ2-1
CASSSRDREQQPQHF TGTGCCAGCTCATCCAGGGACAGGGAGCAGCAGCCCCAGCATTTT TRBV18 TRBD1 TRBJ1-5
CASNGLAGGPEQFF TGCGCCAGCAACGGACTAGCGGGAGGCCCTGAGCAGTTCTTC TRBV5-1 TRBD2 TRBJ2-1
CASSWQGGNTEAFF TGTGCCAGTAGTTGGCAGGGTGGGAACACTGAAGCTTTCTTT TRBV19 - TRBJ1-1
CASSPGTIQETQYF TGTGCCAGCAGTCCAGGGACTATTCAAGAGACCCAGTACTTC TRBV6-6 TRBD2 TRBJ2-5
CASSVRDEQFF TGTGCCAGTAGCGTTCGGGATGAGCAGTTCTTC TRBV19 - TRBJ2-1
CAWSWGRAKDIQYF TGTGCCTGGAGTTGGGGCAGGGCTAAGGACATTCAGTACTTC TRBV30 - TRBJ2-4
CASRLTAVSFHEQFF TGTGCCAGCAGGCTAACGGCGGTTTCATTCCATGAGCAGTTCTTC TRBV6-5 - TRBJ2-1
CASSLDRGGAEAFF TGCGCCAGCAGCTTGGACAGGGGGGGAGCTGAAGCTTTCTTT TRBV5-1 TRBD1 TRBJ1-1
CASSLGDQPQHF TGTGCCAGCAGCTTAGGCGATCAGCCCCAGCATTTT TRBV7-9 - TRBJ1-5
CASSFAEPPEAFF TGCGCCAGCAGCTTTGCGGAACCCCCCGAAGCTTTCTTT TRBV5-1 - TRBJ1-1
CASSDQGGMYEQYF TGCGCCAGCAGTGACCAGGGAGGAATGTACGAGCAGTACTTC TRBV10-1 - TRBJ2-7
CASSPGTGSEKLFF TGTGCCAGCAGCCCCGGGACAGGTAGTGAAAAACTGTTTTTT TRBV7-9 TRBD1 TRBJ1-4
CASSKGLESYNEQFF TGTGCCAGTAGCAAGGGACTAGAGTCCTACAATGAGCAGTTCTTC TRBV19 TRBD2 TRBJ2-1
CASSREREGIDTQYF TGTGCCAGCAGCCGCGAGCGGGAGGGCATCGATACGCAGTATTTT TRBV7-6 TRBD2 TRBJ2-3
CASSGRGDEKLFF TGTGCCAGCAGTGGCAGGGGAGATGAAAAACTGTTTTTT TRBV25-1 - TRBJ1-4
CASSSTGGYSPLHF TGTGCCAGTAGTTCGACAGGGGGCTATTCACCCCTCCACTTT TRBV19 TRBD1 TRBJ1-6
CASSLVGDRRNEQYF TGCGCCAGCAGCCTGGTTGGGGACAGGCGCAACGAGCAGTACTTC TRBV5-1 TRBD1 TRBJ2-7
CASSSFNAGETYEQYF TGTGCCAGCAGCTCCTTTAACGCGGGTGAGACCTACGAGCAGTACTTC TRBV13 - TRBJ2-7
CASSLEGGGAREQFF TGTGCCAGCAGCTTAGAAGGTGGGGGGGCGAGGGAGCAGTTCTTC TRBV11-3 - TRBJ2-1
CASSGGASGRPWDNEQFF TGTGCCAGCAGCGGGGGGGCTAGCGGGAGGCCATGGGACAATGAGCAGTTCTTC TRBV5-6 TRBD2 TRBJ2-1
CASSRTPIDTGELFF TGCGCCAGCAGCCGGACACCAATTGACACCGGGGAGCTGTTTTTT TRBV5-1 - TRBJ2-2
CASSHQTSDYAAETQYF TGTGCCAGCAGCCATCAGACCTCGGACTATGCCGCGGAGACCCAGTACTTC TRBV4-2 - TRBJ2-5
CAWSVGEKLFF TGTGCCTGGAGTGTCGGTGAAAAACTGTTTTTT TRBV30 - TRBJ1-4
CASSPQRVAGYTF TGTGCCAGCAGCCCCCAGCGTGTCGCTGGCTACACCTTC TRBV9 - TRBJ1-2
CASSSSGTTNTGELFF TGTGCCAGCAGTTCGTCCGGGACAACGAACACCGGGGAGCTGTTTTTT TRBV13 - TRBJ2-2
CASSKGVTGELFF TGTGCCAGCAGTAAAGGGGTCACCGGGGAGCTGTTTTTT TRBV6-5 - TRBJ2-2
CASSLVSDSLAYEQYF TGTGCCAGCAGCTTAGTTTCCGACTCCTTAGCCTACGAGCAGTACTTC TRBV7-2 - TRBJ2-7
CASSPDRALHGYTF TGTGCCAGCAGTCCGGACAGGGCTTTACATGGCTACACCTTC TRBV2 TRBD1 TRBJ1-2
CASSPGDRGFVNQPQHF TGTGCCAGCTCACCAGGGGACAGGGGGTTTGTCAATCAGCCCCAGCATTTT TRBV18 TRBD1 TRBJ1-5
CASSERSSGSVSSYNEQFF TGTGCCAGCAGTGAAAGATCTAGCGGGAGCGTTAGCTCCTACAATGAGCAGTTCTTC TRBV6-1 TRBD2 TRBJ2-1
CATTGTQAGSNQPQHF TGTGCCACCACAGGGACCCAAGCCGGGAGCAATCAGCCCCAGCATTTT TRBV2 - TRBJ1-5
CASSRGSGGRIDEQFF TGTGCCAGCAGCCGCGGGTCGGGGGGGCGAATCGATGAGCAGTTCTTC TRBV7-3 TRBD2 TRBJ2-1
CASSLGVGGYNEQFF TGCGCCAGCAGCTTGGGGGTGGGGGGATACAATGAGCAGTTCTTC TRBV5-1 - TRBJ2-1
CASSGFLLGEQYF TGTGCCAGCAGCGGGTTCCTGCTCGGGGAGCAGTACTTC TRBV7-8 - TRBJ2-7